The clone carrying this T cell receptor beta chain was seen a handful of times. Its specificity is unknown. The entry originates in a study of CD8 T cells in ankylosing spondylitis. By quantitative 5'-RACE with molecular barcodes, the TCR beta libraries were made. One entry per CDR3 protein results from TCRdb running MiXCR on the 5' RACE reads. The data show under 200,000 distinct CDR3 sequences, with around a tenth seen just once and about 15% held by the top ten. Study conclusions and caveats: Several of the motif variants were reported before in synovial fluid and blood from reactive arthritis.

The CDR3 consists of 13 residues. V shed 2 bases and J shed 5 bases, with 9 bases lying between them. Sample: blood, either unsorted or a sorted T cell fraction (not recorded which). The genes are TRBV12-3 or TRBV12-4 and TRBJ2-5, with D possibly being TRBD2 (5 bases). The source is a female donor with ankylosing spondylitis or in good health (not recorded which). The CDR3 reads CASSLWERETQYF. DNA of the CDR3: TGTGCCAGCAGTTTATGGGAGAGGGAGACCCAGTACTTC.